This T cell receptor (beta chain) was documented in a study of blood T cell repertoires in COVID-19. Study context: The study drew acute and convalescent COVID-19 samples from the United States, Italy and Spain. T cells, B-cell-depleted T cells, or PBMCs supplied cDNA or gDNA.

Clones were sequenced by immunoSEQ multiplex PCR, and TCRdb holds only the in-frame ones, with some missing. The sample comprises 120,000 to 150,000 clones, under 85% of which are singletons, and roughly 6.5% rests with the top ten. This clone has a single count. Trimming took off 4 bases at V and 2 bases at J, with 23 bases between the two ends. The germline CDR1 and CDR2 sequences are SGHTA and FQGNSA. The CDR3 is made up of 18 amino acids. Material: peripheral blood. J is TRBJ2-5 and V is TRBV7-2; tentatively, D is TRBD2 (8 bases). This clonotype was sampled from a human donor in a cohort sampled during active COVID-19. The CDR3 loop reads CASSSHRGGQTRQETQYF. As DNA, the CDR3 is TGTGCCAGCAGCTCCCATCGGGGGGGACAGACACGACAAGAGACCCAGTACTTC.